This T cell receptor (beta chain) was sequenced for a study of shared clonotypes between healthy human individuals. This table comes from immunoSEQ multiplex PCR, and its TCRdb copy is limited to in-frame clones, with some not included. The sample consists of about 2.4 million clones, roughly 93% of them appearing once. Of note for this clone: As yet, its antigen is unknown.

Findings and caveats of the study: Naive subsets generally exceeded memory subsets in estimated richness.

This clonotype was obtained from a man between 18 and 35 years old in good health. Some clones in this sample may be carry-over from other donors' samples. The sequenced sample consisted of naive CD4+ T cells from PBMCs. The subset denotes: CD45RA+ positively selected.

CDR3 DNA: TGCGCCAGCAGCCCAAGTCAAGACAACCCCTCTGGAAACACCATATATTTT. Translated, it gives CASSPSQDNPSGNTIYF. This chain joins TRBV10-1 and TRBJ1-3; D unclear. This CDR3 comprises 17 residues. Germline V gene lookup returns CDR1 WNHNN and CDR2 SYGVQD (reference sequence). V was clipped by 6 bases and J by 0 bases, with 18 bases between them.